Listed below are T cell receptor beta chains from one sample, sequenced in a study of T cells in Graves' hyperthyroidism and ophthalmopathy. TCRdb analysed the multiplex PCR reads with MiXCR anew, one entry per CDR3 protein. The sample has a few hundred thousand distinct CDR3 sequences; about 15% are singletons. The sequenced sample was blood. The receptors were sampled from a woman younger than 45 with Graves' ophthalmopathy. CDR3s include the opening cysteine and the closing phenylalanine or tryptophan. Fields, in order: J gene, V gene, D gene, clone size, CDR3 protein, CDR3 DNA. A D gene is named only where the DNA matches it firmly. Only part of the rows carry a size: once, few, many, or a class if the clone is expanded.

>TRBJ2-2|TRBV10-2|NA|NA
CASVSQGRNTGELFF
TGCGCCAGCGTCTCCCAGGGACGGAACACCGGGGAGCTGTTTTTT
>TRBJ2-1|TRBV19|NA|NA
CASTRGTEQFF
TGTGCCAGTACCAGGGGTACTGAGCAGTTCTTC
>TRBJ2-3|TRBV20-1|NA|many
CSASKRTPGDSGTDTQYF
TGCAGTGCTAGCAAACGAACCCCGGGTGATAGCGGCACAGATACGCAGTATTTT
>TRBJ1-1|TRBV7-2|NA|many
CASTTKGLNTEAFF
TGTGCCAGCACCACAAAAGGCTTGAACACTGAAGCTTTCTTT
>TRBJ1-2|TRBV6-6|TRBD1|NA
CASSYSSGQVSNGYTF
TGTGCCAGCAGTTACTCCTCGGGACAGGTATCCAATGGCTACACCTTC
>TRBJ2-3|TRBV20-1|TRBD2|NA
CSASSTSGRANRLDTQYF
TGCAGTGCTAGCTCGACTAGCGGGAGGGCCAATAGGTTAGATACGCAGTATTTT
>TRBJ2-5|TRBV4-1|NA|few
CASSQDWETQYF
TGTGCCAGCAGCCAAGATTGGGAGACCCAGTACTTC
>TRBJ1-1|TRBV18|NA|many
CASSPSQTASGTEAFF
TGTGCCAGCTCACCCAGTCAAACGGCTTCGGGGACTGAAGCTTTCTTT
>TRBJ1-1|TRBV20-1|NA|NA
CSARRLSTEAFF
TGCAGTGCTAGGCGGTTGAGCACTGAAGCTTTCTTT
>TRBJ2-2|TRBV4-1|NA|NA
CVSSQVARQFF
TGCGTCAGCAGCCAAGTGGCACGGCAGTTTTTT
>TRBJ2-3|TRBV5-8|NA|many
CASSPLVPTDTQYF
TGTGCCAGCAGCCCATTAGTCCCCACAGATACGCAGTATTTT
>TRBJ2-7|TRBV20-1|TRBD1|many
CSASELRRDRSYEQYF
TGCAGTGCCTCAGAACTGAGACGGGACAGGAGCTACGAGCAGTACTTC
>TRBJ2-3|TRBV20-1|NA|many
CSAKRVGSTDTQYF
TGCAGTGCTAAGCGGGTCGGTAGCACAGATACGCAGTATTTT
>TRBJ1-1|TRBV14|NA|NA
CASSHDTLGAFF
TGTGCCAGCAGCCACGACACTTTGGGGGCTTTCTTT
>TRBJ1-5|TRBV28|NA|NA
CASSTVREGNQPQHF
TGTGCCAGCAGCACCGTTAGGGAGGGCAATCAGCCCCAGCATTTT
>TRBJ2-7|TRBV11-2|NA|many
CASSLEGEQYF
TGTGCCAGCAGCTTAGAGGGGGAGCAGTACTTC
>TRBJ1-1|TRBV28|NA|many
CASSSESMNTEAFF
TGTGCCAGCAGTTCCGAGAGCATGAACACTGAAGCTTTCTTT
>TRBJ2-1|TRBV12-3/TRBV12-4|TRBD1|many
CASSLDRGSYNEQFF
TGTGCCAGCAGTTTAGACAGGGGGTCTTACAATGAGCAGTTCTTC
>TRBJ2-1|TRBV19|TRBD2|NA
CASTETPGLAGGFEQFF
TGTGCCAGTACCGAGACCCCGGGACTAGCGGGAGGGTTTGAGCAGTTCTTC
>TRBJ1-1|TRBV2|NA|many
CASSTDTGFNSEAFF
TGTGCCAGCAGTACAGATACAGGGTTTAACTCTGAAGCTTTCTTT
>TRBJ2-2|TRBV20-1|NA|few
CSARTQANTGELFF
TGCAGTGCTAGAACCCAGGCGAACACCGGGGAGCTGTTTTTT
>TRBJ1-1|TRBV30|NA|many
CAWSKGATYEAFF
TGTGCCTGGAGTAAAGGGGCCACGTATGAAGCTTTCTTT
>TRBJ2-1|TRBV12-3/TRBV12-4|TRBD1|NA
CASSSLDRGYNEQFF
TGTGCCAGCAGTTCCCTGGACAGGGGATACAATGAGCAGTTCTTC
>TRBJ2-7|TRBV6-2/TRBV6-3|TRBD2|many
CASSYPERETSYEQYF
TGTGCCAGCAGTTACCCCGAGCGGGAGACATCCTACGAGCAGTACTTC
>TRBJ1-5|TRBV27|NA|NA
CASGPGNAQPQHF
TGTGCCAGCGGACCAGGCAATGCACAGCCCCAGCATTTT
>TRBJ2-1|TRBV3-1|TRBD1|NA
CASSQPLSRPGQGAYNEQFF
TGTGCCAGCAGCCAACCGTTGTCGAGACCGGGACAGGGGGCCTACAATGAGCAGTTCTTC
>TRBJ1-1|TRBV2|NA|once
CASSVEFVNTEAFF
TGTGCCAGCAGTGTGGAGTTCGTGAACACTGAAGCTTTCTTT
>TRBJ2-7|TRBV19|NA|NA
CASSRADLNYEQYF
TGTGCCAGTAGTAGAGCGGATCTAAACTACGAGCAGTACTTC
>TRBJ1-2|TRBV28|NA|few
CASREFLESYGYTF
TGTGCCAGCAGGGAATTTTTGGAGAGCTATGGCTACACCTTC
>TRBJ1-3|TRBV7-9|TRBD1|NA
CASSRSGGPGNTIYF
TGTGCCAGCAGCCGTTCAGGGGGACCTGGAAACACCATATATTTT
>TRBJ2-5|TRBV7-9|NA|NA
CASSPRPAAGAQYF
TGTGCCAGCAGTCCGAGACCCGCCGCCGGAGCCCAGTACTTC
>TRBJ1-5|TRBV6-1|NA|NA
CASSPQRVTSNQPQHF
TGTGCCAGCAGCCCCCAACGGGTAACAAGTAATCAGCCCCAGCATTTT
>TRBJ2-3|TRBV7-2|NA|NA
CASSLADRPTDTQYF
TGTGCCAGCAGCTTAGCGGACAGACCCACAGATACGCAGTATTTT
>TRBJ2-1|TRBV7-6|TRBD2|NA
CASSPRTSGYYNEQFF
TGTGCCAGCAGCCCGAGGACTAGCGGGTACTACAATGAGCAGTTCTTC
>TRBJ2-7|TRBV5-1|NA|many
CASRPSAGSYEQYF
TGCGCCAGCAGACCCTCCGCAGGCTCCTACGAGCAGTACTTC
>TRBJ1-1|TRBV20-1|TRBD1|many
CSARFGQGSTEAFF
TGCAGTGCTAGATTCGGACAGGGGAGCACTGAAGCTTTCTTT
>TRBJ2-2|TRBV6-2/TRBV6-3|NA|many
CASRTLGADTGELFF
TGTGCCAGCAGGACCCTGGGGGCGGACACCGGGGAGCTGTTTTTT
>TRBJ1-2|TRBV6-5|NA|few
CASSSPSGSNYGYTF
TGTGCCAGCAGTTCCCCCTCCGGGAGTAACTATGGCTACACCTTC
>TRBJ2-2|TRBV9|NA|few
CASSVKTSNTGELFF
TGTGCCAGCAGCGTAAAGACTAGTAATACCGGGGAGCTGTTTTTT
>TRBJ1-2|TRBV7-9|TRBD1|many
CASSGYRQGNYGYTF
TGTGCCAGCAGCGGCTACCGACAGGGAAACTATGGCTACACCTTC
>TRBJ2-5|TRBV6-1|NA|NA
CASSEAGIRETQYF
TGTGCCAGCAGTGAAGCAGGGATTCGGGAGACCCAGTACTTC
>TRBJ2-7|TRBV11-2|NA|many
CASSPLVREQYF
TGTGCCAGCAGCCCTCTGGTCCGCGAGCAGTACTTC
>TRBJ2-7|TRBV5-6|NA|NA
CASSRGGFSYEQYF
TGTGCCAGCAGCCGGGGCGGGTTTTCCTACGAGCAGTACTTC
>TRBJ2-7|TRBV6-1|NA|NA
CASSETPSYEQYF
TGTGCCAGCAGTGAGACACCATCCTACGAGCAGTACTTC
>TRBJ2-7|TRBV11-2|NA|many
CASSRDPAYEQYF
TGTGCCAGCAGCCGGGACCCCGCCTACGAGCAGTACTTC
>TRBJ2-7|TRBV14|NA|few
CASSQGVREQYF
TGTGCCAGCAGCCAGGGGGTTAGGGAGCAGTACTTC
>TRBJ2-2|TRBV7-9|NA|few
CASSLAPSPTHTGELFF
TGTGCCAGCAGCTTAGCCCCAAGCCCCACCCACACCGGGGAGCTGTTTTTT
>TRBJ2-1|TRBV18|NA|many
CASSPFGGPGDNEQFF
TGTGCCAGCTCACCATTCGGGGGTCCAGGAGACAATGAGCAGTTCTTC
>TRBJ1-5|TRBV12-3/TRBV12-4|TRBD1|NA
CASSLTDRNQPQHF
TGTGCCAGCAGTTTAACGGACAGGAACCAGCCCCAGCATTTT
>TRBJ2-3|TRBV5-5|TRBD1|many
CASSPFGQGDIADTQYF
TGTGCCAGCAGCCCATTCGGACAGGGGGATATCGCAGATACGCAGTATTTT
>TRBJ2-7|TRBV28|NA|few
CASSLSRPGYEQYF
TGTGCCAGCAGTTTGAGCAGGCCCGGCTACGAGCAGTACTTC
>TRBJ2-7|TRBV6-5|NA|few
CASSSNGEPSYEQYF
TGTGCCAGCAGTTCCAACGGGGAACCCTCCTACGAGCAGTACTTC
>TRBJ2-7|TRBV28|NA|many
CASSFKGRPYEQYF
TGTGCCAGCAGTTTTAAGGGAAGGCCTTACGAGCAGTACTTC
>TRBJ2-7|TRBV6-1|TRBD1|NA
CASPGQGSYEQYF
TGTGCCAGCCCTGGACAGGGCTCCTACGAGCAGTACTTC
>TRBJ1-5|TRBV28|TRBD1|many
CASSLGGGGSNQPQHF
TGTGCCAGCAGTTTGGGAGGGGGCGGGAGCAATCAGCCCCAGCATTTT
>TRBJ2-2|TRBV28|NA|NA
CASSLYPFTGELFF
TGTGCCAGCAGTTTATACCCCTTCACCGGGGAGCTGTTTTTT
>TRBJ2-1|TRBV5-1|TRBD1|many
CASSLVGTGLGVEQFF
TGCGCCAGCAGCTTGGTGGGGACAGGGCTTGGTGTTGAGCAGTTCTTC
>TRBJ2-2|TRBV4-3|NA|few
CASSLEGHRDTGELFF
TGCGCCAGCAGCCTCGAGGGACACAGAGACACCGGGGAGCTGTTTTTT
>TRBJ1-1|TRBV6-2/TRBV6-3|NA|NA
CASNRGFMNTEAFF
TGTGCCAGCAATCGAGGTTTCATGAACACTGAAGCTTTCTTT